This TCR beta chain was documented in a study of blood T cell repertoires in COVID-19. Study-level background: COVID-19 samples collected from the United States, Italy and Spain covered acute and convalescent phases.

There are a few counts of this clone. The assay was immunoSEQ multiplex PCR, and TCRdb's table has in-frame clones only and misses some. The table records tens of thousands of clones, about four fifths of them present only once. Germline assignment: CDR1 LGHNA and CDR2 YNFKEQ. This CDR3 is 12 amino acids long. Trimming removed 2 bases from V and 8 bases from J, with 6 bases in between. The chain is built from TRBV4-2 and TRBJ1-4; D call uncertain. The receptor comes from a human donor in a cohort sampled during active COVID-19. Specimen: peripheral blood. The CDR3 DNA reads TGTGCCAGCAGCCAACCGGGGGAAAAACTGTTTTTT. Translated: CASSQPGEKLFF.